These 13 T cell receptor beta chains share one sample of origin, sequenced in a study of CD8 T cells in ankylosing spondylitis. TCRdb fed the 5' RACE reads into MiXCR, producing one record per CDR3 protein. This table has 200,000 to 250,000 distinct CDR3 sequences, 9.5% to 12% appearing once. The sample comprised blood, either unsorted or a sorted T cell fraction (not recorded which). These receptors were obtained from a male donor with ankylosing spondylitis or in good health (not recorded which).

Regarding this clonotype: This sequence may be a read error, since a much larger clone differs from it by one base. V gene TRBV7-3 combines with J gene TRBJ2-7; 10 bases agree with TRBD2. CDR3 length: 15 amino acids. The junction had 15 bases not matched to a gene; V was cut back by 4 bases and J by 12 bases. From germline, CDR1 is SGHTA and CDR2 FQGTGA. CDR3 amino acids: CASSSRTSGDDGRYF. The DNA of the CDR3 is TGTGCCAGCAGCTCTAGGACTAGCGGAGATGACGGGCGGTACTTC.

The chain recombines TRBV12-3 or TRBV12-4 with TRBJ1-4, with D uncertain. V was trimmed by 2 bases and J by 10 bases, leaving 17 bases between them. The CDR3 runs to 15 residues. CDR3 sequence reads: CASSLNTGNSGKLFF. CDR3 DNA sequence: TGTGCCAGCAGTTTAAATACGGGGAATAGCGGAAAACTGTTTTTT.

Many counts were recorded for this clonotype. V usage is TRBV20-1 and J usage is TRBJ1-2; D unclear. Trimming stripped 7 bases from V and 3 bases from J, with 12 bases between. The CDR3 contains 12 residues. CDR1 and CDR2 (germline): DFQATT, SNEGSKA (reference sequence). Written as DNA, the CDR3 is TGCAGTGTGGGCGAAACTTACTATGGCTACACCTTC. Encoded protein: CSVGETYYGYTF.

This clonotype was counted at least ten times. Here the CDR3 DNA reads TGTGCCAGCAGCTCCCGTCTGGACAGGGACCAAGAGACCCAGTACTTC. Translated: CASSSRLDRDQETQYF. The rearrangement joins TRBV7-8 to TRBJ2-5; 8 nucleotides align to TRBD1. Per the germline V gene, CDR1 is SGHVS and CDR2 is FQNEAQ. The CDR3 spans 16 residues. With 4 bases clipped from V and 0 bases from J, the junction kept 7 bases outside the gene matches.

This clonotype showed up just a few times. This sequence joins TRBV12-3 or TRBV12-4 and TRBJ1-4, with 8 bases identical to TRBD1. Trimming took 2 bases from V and 5 from J; bases not matched to a gene: 10. This CDR3 spans 17 amino acids. This CDR3 reads CASSLKGQGAWNEKLFF. In DNA form, the CDR3 reads TGTGCCAGCAGTTTAAAAGGACAGGGAGCGTGGAATGAAAAACTGTTTTTT.

The table lists this clonotype with many counts. The chain joins TRBV10-3 to TRBJ1-1; possible D gene TRBD1, 5 bases. The V end was cut by 8 bases, the J end by 3 bases, with 13 bases between. The CDR3 length is 13 residues. CDR1 is ENHRY, CDR2 SYGVKD, per germline. CDR3 region: CAIARVGDTEAFF. The CDR3 DNA sequence: TGTGCCATCGCGAGGGTAGGGGACACTGAAGCTTTCTTT.

The chain employs TRBV28 and TRBJ1-1, with D maybe TRBD1 (5 bases). The germline V gene encodes CDR1 MDHEN and CDR2 SYDVKM. Trimming took 6 bases from V and 5 from J, leaving 22 bases between them. The CDR3 is made up of 16 amino acids. CDR3 bases: TGTGCCAGCAGCCTGAGACAGAATCCTCCAGGGACTGAAGCTTTCTTT. It yields the protein CASSLRQNPPGTEAFF. Variable domain in full (rest from reference TRBV28 and TRBJ1-1): DVKVTQSSRYLVKRTGEKVFLECVQDMDHENMFWYRQDPGLGLRLIYFSYDVKMKEKGDIPEGYSVSREKKERFSLILESASTNQTSMYLCASSLRQNPPGTEAFFGQGTRLTVV.

Ten or more counts support this clonotype. V and J are TRBV4-1 and TRBJ2-1; D remains unclear. Germline V gives CDR1 MGHRA, CDR2 YSYEKL. The CDR3 loop spans 15 amino acids. The V end was cut by 0 bases, the J end by 4 bases, with 10 bases between. CDR3 protein: CASSQEVGKYNEQFF. CDR3 nucleotides: TGCGCCAGCAGCCAAGAGGTAGGAAAATACAATGAGCAGTTCTTC.

This clonotype was found a few times. The chain links TRBV11-2 to TRBJ2-1; 8 positions match TRBD2. Germline V lookup: CDR1 SGHAT, CDR2 FQNNGV. CDR3 size: 14 residues. V lost 5 bases and J lost 10; bases outside the gene matches: 10. The CDR3 nucleotides read TGTGCCAGCAGCGGGACTAGGGCCTCTCACGAGCAGTTCTTC. Amino acid sequence: CASSGTRASHEQFF. The whole variable domain, filled in from reference TRBV11-2 and TRBJ2-1, reads EAGVAQSPRYKIIEKRQSVAFWCNPISGHATLYWYQQILGQGPKLLIQFQNNGVVDDSQLPKDRFSAERLKGVDSTLKIQPAKLEDSAVYLCASSGTRASHEQFFGPGTRLTVL.

In this sample, this clonotype turned up a few times. This chain links TRBV29-1 with TRBJ2-3, with D perhaps TRBD2 (5 bases). The V end lost 3 bases, the J end lost 6 bases, and 13 bases lay between the germline ends. This CDR3 has 13 amino acids. Per the germline V gene, CDR1 is SQVTM and CDR2 is ANQGSEA. CDR3 nucleotides: TGCAGCGTTGACGGTGAGGGCGGCGATACGCAGTATTTT. Encoded protein: CSVDGEGGDTQYF.

The table lists this clonotype with many counts. The chain employs TRBV10-3 and TRBJ2-2; D unclear. The germline gives CDR1 ENHRY, CDR2 SYGVKD. This CDR3 has 17 amino acids. V lost 0 bases and J 0 bases, leaving 11 bases between the germline ends. The CDR3 spells CAISESIGPANTGELFF. For the CDR3, the DNA is TGTGCCATCAGTGAGTCGATCGGTCCCGCGAACACCGGGGAGCTGTTTTTT.

Regarding this clonotype: This may be a read error, as it is one base from a much larger clone. This chain links TRBV3-1 with TRBJ1-1; tentatively, D is TRBD1 (5 bases). CDR1 and CDR2 (germline): LGHDT, YNNKEL (reference sequence). Trimming removed 6 bases from V and 1 base from J, with 15 bases in between. The CDR3 covers 15 residues. DNA of the CDR3: TGTGCCAGCAGTCTACTAAGCGGACAGAACACTGAAGCTTTCTTT. Its protein is CASSLLSGQNTEAFF. Filled out from reference TRBV3-1 and TRBJ1-1, the complete variable domain reads DTAVSQTPKYLVTQMGNDKSIKCEQNLGHDTMYWYKQDSKKFLKIMFSYNNKELIINETVPNRFSPKSPDKAHLNLHINSLELGDSAVYFCASSLLSGQNTEAFFGQGTRLTVV.

This clonotype was counted many times. This chain joins TRBV15 and TRBJ2-2, with D uncertain. V lost 0 bases and J 6 bases, leaving 8 bases between the germline ends. CDR3 length: 14 amino acids. The germline V gene encodes CDR1 LNHNV and CDR2 YYDKDF (reference sequence). The CDR3 coding sequence is TGTGCCACCAGCAGAGATTACGTTTCCGGGGAGCTGTTTTTT. Amino acid sequence: CATSRDYVSGELFF. Supplemented by reference TRBV15 and TRBJ2-2, the full variable domain reads DAMVIQNPRYQVTQFGKPVTLSCSQTLNHNVMYWYQQKSSQAPKLLFHYYDKDFNNEADTPDNFQSRRPNTSFCFLDIRSPGLGDTAMYLCATSRDYVSGELFFGEGSRLTVL.